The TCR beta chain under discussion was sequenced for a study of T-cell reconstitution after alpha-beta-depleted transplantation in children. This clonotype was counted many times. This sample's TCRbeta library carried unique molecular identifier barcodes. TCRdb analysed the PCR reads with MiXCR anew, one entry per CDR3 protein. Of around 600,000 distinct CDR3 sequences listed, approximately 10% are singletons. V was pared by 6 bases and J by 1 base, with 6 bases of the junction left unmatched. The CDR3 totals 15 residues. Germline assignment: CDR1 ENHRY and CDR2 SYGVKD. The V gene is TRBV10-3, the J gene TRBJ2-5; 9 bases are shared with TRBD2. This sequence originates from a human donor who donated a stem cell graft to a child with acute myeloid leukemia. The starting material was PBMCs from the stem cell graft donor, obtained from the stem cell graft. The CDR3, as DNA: TGTGCCATCAGGGGTAGCGGGAGCGGCCAAGAGACCCAGTACTTC. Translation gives CAIRGSGSGQETQYF.